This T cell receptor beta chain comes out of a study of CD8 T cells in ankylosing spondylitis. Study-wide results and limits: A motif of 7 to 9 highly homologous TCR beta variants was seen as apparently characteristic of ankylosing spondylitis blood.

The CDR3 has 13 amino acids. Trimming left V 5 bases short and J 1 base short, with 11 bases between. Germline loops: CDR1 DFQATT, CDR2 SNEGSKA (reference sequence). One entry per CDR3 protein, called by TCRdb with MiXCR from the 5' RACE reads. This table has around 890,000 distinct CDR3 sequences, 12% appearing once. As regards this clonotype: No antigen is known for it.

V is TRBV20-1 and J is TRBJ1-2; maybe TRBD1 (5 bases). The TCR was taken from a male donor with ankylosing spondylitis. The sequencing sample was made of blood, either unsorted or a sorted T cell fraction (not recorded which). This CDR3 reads CSASGLVNYGYTF. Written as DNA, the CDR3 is TGCAGTGCTTCGGGACTGGTTAACTATGGCTACACCTTC.